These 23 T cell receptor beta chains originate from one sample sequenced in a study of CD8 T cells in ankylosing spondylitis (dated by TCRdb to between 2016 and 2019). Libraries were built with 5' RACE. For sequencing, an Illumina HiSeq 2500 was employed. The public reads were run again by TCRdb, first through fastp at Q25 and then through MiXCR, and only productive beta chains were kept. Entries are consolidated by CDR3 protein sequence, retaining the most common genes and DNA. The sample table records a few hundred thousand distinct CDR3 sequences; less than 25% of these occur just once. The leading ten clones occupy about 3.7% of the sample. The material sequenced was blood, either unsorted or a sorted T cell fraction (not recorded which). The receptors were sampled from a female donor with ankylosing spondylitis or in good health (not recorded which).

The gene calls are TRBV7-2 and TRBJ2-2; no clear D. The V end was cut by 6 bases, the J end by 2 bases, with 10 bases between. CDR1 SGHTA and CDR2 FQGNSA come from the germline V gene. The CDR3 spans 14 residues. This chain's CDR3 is CASRPDRNTGELFF. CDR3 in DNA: TGTGCCAGCAGACCGGACCGTAACACCGGGGAGCTGTTTTTT.

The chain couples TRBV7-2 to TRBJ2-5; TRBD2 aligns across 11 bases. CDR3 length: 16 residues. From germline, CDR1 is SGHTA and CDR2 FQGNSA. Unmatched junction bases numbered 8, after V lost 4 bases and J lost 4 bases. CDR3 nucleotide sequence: TGTGCCAGCAGCTCGTTAGCGGGAGGGCCGCGAGAGACCCAGTACTTC. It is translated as CASSSLAGGPRETQYF.

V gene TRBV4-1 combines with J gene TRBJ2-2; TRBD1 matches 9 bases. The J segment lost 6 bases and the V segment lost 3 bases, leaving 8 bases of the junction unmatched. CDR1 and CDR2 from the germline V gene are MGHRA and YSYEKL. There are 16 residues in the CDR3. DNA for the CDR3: TGCGCCAGCAGCCACTTTGACAGGGGGAAGGCCGGGGAGCTGTTTTTT. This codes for CASSHFDRGKAGELFF.

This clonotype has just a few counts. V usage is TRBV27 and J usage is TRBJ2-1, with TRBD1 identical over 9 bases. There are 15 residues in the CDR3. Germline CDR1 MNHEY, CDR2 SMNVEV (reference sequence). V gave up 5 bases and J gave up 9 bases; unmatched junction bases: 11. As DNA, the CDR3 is TGTGCCAGCAGTCCGCTAAAAACAGGGGGCAGTGAGCAGTTCTTC. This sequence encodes CASSPLKTGGSEQFF.

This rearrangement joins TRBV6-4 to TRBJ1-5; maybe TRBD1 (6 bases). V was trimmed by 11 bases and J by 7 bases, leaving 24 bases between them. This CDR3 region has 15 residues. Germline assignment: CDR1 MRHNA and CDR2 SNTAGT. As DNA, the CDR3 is TGTGCCCCAGAGGTCGAGCTAGGGGGGGGACAGCCCCAGCATTTT. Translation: CAPEVELGGGQPQHF.

CDR3 loop: CASSFGQFPPSRNEKLFF. CDR3 sequence (DNA): TGTGCCAGCAGTTTTGGGCAGTTCCCCCCTAGTCGAAATGAAAAACTGTTTTTT. The chain joins TRBV28 to TRBJ1-4; no clear D gene. V was trimmed by 3 bases and J by 5 bases, leaving 22 bases between them. This CDR3 has 18 amino acids. In germline, CDR1 is MDHEN, CDR2 SYDVKM.

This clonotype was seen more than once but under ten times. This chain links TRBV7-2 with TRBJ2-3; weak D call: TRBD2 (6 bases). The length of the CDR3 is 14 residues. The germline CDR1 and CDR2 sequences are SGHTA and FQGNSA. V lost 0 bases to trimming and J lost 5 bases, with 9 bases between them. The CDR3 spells CASSLAQGGDTQYF. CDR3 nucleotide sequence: TGTGCCAGCAGCTTAGCGCAGGGAGGAGATACGCAGTATTTT.

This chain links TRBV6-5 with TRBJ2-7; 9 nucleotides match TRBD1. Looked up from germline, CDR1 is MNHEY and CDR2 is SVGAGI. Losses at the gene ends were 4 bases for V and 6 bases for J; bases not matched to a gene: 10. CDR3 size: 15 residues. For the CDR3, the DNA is TGTGCCAGCAGTTTCTCCGGACAGGGGTTGAGCGAGCAGTACTTC. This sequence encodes CASSFSGQGLSEQYF.

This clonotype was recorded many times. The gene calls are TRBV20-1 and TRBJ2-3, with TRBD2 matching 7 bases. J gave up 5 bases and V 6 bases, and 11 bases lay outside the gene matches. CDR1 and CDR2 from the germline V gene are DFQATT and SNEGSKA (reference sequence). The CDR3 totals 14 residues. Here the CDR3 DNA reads TGCAGTGCCCCCGATGGCGGGAGTGGAGATACGCAGTATTTT. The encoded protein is CSAPDGGSGDTQYF.

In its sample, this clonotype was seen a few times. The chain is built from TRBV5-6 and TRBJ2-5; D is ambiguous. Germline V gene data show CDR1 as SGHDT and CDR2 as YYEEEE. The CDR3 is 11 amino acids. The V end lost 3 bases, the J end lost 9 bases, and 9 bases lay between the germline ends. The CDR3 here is CASSYQDAQYF. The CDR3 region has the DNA TGTGCCAGCAGCTACCAGGACGCCCAGTACTTC.

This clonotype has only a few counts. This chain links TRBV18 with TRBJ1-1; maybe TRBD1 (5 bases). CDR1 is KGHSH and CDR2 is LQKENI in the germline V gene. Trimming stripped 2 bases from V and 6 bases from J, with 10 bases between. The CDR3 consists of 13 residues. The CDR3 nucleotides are TGTGCCAGCTCACCAGAACAGGTCTCTGAAGCTTTCTTT. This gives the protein CASSPEQVSEAFF.

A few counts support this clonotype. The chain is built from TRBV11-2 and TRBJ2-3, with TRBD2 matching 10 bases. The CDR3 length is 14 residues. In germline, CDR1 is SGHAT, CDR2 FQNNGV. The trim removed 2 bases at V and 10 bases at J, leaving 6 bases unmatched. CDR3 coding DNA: TGTGCCAGCAGCTTAAGGGGAGCGGGAGGGGCGCAGTATTTT. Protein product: CASSLRGAGGAQYF.

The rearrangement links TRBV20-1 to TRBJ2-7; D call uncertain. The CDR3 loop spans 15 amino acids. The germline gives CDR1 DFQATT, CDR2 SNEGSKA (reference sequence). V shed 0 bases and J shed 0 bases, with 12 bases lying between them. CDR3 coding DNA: TGCAGTGCTAGAGATTTGAACCCGGGCTCCTACGAGCAGTACTTC. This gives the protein CSARDLNPGSYEQYF.

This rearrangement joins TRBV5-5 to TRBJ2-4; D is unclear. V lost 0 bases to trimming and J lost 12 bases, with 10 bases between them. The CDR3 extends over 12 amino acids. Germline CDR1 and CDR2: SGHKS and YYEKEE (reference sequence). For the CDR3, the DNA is TGTGCCAGCAGCTTGGATGTCGGGCCTCAGTACTTC. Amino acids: CASSLDVGPQYF.

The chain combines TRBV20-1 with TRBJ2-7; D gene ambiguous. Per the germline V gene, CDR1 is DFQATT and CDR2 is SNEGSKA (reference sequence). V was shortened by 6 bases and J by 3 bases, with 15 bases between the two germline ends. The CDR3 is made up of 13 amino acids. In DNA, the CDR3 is TGCAGTGCCCGTTGGGGTGGTTACTACGAGCAGTACTTC. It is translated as CSARWGGYYEQYF.

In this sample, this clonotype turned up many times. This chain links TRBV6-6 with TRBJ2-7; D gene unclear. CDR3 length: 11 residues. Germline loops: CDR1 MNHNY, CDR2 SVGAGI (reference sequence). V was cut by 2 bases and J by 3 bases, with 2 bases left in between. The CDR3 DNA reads TGTGCCAGCAGTTACCACTACGAGCAGTACTTC. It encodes CASSYHYEQYF.

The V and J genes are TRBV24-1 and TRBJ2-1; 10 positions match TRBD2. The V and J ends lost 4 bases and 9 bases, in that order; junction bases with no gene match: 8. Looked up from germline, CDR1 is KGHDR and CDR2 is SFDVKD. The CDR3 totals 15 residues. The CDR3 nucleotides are TGTGCCACCAGTGACCCACCAGCGGGAGGGTTTGAGCAGTTCTTC. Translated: CATSDPPAGGFEQFF.

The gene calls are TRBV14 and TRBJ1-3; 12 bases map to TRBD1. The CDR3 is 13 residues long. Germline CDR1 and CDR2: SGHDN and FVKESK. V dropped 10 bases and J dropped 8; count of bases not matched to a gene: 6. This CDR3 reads CANPGQGADTIYF. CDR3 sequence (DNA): TGTGCCAACCCGGGACAGGGGGCGGACACCATATATTTT.

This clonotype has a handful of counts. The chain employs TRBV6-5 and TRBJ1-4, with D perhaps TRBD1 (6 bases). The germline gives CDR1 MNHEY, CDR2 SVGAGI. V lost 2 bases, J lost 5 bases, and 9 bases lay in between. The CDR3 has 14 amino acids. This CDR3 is CASSYRTANEKLFF. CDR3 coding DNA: TGTGCCAGCAGTTACCGGACAGCCAATGAAAAACTGTTTTTT.

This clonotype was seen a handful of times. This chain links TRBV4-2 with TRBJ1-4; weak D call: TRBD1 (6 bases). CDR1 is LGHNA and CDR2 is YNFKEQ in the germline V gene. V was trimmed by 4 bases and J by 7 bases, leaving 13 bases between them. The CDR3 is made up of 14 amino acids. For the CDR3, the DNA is TGTGCCAGCAGCCCCCAGGGCAGGGGTGAAAAACTGTTTTTT. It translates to CASSPQGRGEKLFF.

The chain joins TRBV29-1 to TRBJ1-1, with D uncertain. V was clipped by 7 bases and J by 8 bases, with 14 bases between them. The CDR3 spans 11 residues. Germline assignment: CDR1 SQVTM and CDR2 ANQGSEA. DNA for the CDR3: TGCAGCGCCACTGGCCTTAAAGAAGCTTTCTTT. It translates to CSATGLKEAFF.

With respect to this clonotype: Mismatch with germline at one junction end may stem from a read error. The CDR3 protein is CAISEPGTSGPGVNF. For the CDR3, the DNA is TGTGCCATCAGTGAGCCTGGGACTAGCGGCCCAGGGGTCAATTTT. V gene TRBV10-3 combines with J gene TRBJ2-3, with 11 bases identical to TRBD2. This CDR3 has 15 amino acids. Germline V gene data show CDR1 as ENHRY and CDR2 as SYGVKD.

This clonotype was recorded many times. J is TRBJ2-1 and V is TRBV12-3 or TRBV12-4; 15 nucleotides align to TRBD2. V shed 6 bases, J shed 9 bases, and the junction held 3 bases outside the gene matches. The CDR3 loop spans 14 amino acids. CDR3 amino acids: CASRRTSGRGEQFF. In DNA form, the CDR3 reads TGTGCCAGCAGGCGGACTAGCGGGAGGGGTGAGCAGTTCTTC.